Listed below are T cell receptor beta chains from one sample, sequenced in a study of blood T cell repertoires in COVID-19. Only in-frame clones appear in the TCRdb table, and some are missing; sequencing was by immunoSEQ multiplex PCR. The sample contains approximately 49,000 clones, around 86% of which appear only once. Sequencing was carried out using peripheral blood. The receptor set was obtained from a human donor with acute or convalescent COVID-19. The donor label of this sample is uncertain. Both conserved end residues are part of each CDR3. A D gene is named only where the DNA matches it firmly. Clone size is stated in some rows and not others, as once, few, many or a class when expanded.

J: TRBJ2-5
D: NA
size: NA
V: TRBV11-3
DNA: TGTGCCAGCAGCTCCCCGGAGACCCAGTACTTC
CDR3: CASSSPETQYF

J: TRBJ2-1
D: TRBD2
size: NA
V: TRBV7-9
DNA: TGTGCCAGCAGCTTAGGTCTAGCGGGGGGAGACAATGAGCAGTTCTTC
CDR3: CASSLGLAGGDNEQFF

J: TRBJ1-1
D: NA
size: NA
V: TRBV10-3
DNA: TGTGCCATTCACCCGGGACAGAACACTGAAGCTTTCTTT
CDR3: CAIHPGQNTEAFF

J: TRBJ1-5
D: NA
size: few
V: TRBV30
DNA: TGTGCCTGGAGACCTAAGCGGAGCAATCAGCCCCAGCATTTT
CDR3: CAWRPKRSNQPQHF

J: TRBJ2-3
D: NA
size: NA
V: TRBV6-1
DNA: TGTGCCAGCAGTGTCATGACTGGTACTAGCACAGATACGCAGTATTTT
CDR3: CASSVMTGTSTDTQYF

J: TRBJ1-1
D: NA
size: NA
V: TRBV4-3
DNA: TGCGCCAGCAGCCAAGATTTCGCATGGGAGGCCCAAGAAGCTTTCTTT
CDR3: CASSQDFAWEAQEAFF

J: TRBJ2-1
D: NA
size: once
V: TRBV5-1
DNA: TGCGCCAGCAGCTTGTCCGCAGGGGCTCTCTACAATGAGCAGTTCTTC
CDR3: CASSLSAGALYNEQFF

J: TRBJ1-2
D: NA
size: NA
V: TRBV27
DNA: TGTGCCAGCAGTTTATCGGAGGAGGCGGGCTACACCTTC
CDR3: CASSLSEEAGYTF

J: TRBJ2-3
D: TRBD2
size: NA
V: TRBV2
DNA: TGTGCCAGCAGTGTCCTAGCGGGAGTAGATACGCAGTATTTT
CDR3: CASSVLAGVDTQYF

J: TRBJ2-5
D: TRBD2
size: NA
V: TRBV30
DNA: TGTGCCTGTAGGACTAGCGGGCGACAAGAGACCCAGTACTTC
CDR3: CACRTSGRQETQYF